This TCR beta chain came from a study of T cell responses to AZD1222 COVID-19 vaccine. This clone has only a few counts. No antigen is known for it. The data were produced by immunoSEQ multiplex PCR, yet TCRdb's version contains in-frame clones alone and is incomplete. The data hold some 150,000 clones, with approximately 88% observed a single time. The CDR3 contains 15 residues. Trimming took 6 bases from V and 5 from J; bases not matched to a gene: 9. CDR1 is SGHVS and CDR2 is FQNEAQ in the germline V gene. Study-wide results and caveats: Clonal diversity was possibly underestimated, and the donors were mostly white British, with more females.

The sequences come from peripheral blood, collected 28 days after the second dose of the MenACWY control vaccine. The chain uses TRBV7-8 and TRBJ2-5; 10 bases fit TRBD2. The clonotype comes from an adult who received the MenACWY meningococcal vaccine as a control. CDR3 sequence (DNA): TGTGCCAGCAGTATCCAGCGGGGGGGCCGCGAGACCCAGTACTTC. Translation gives CASSIQRGGRETQYF.